These 3 T cell receptor beta chains share one sample of origin, sequenced in a study of T-cell memory formation after mild COVID-19. TCRdb ran MiXCR on the 5' RACE reads and lists one entry per CDR3 protein. The profile shows 550,000 to 650,000 distinct CDR3 sequences, 17% of them singletons. The sample was PBMCs or a T cell subset sorted from them (not recorded which). The receptors come from an adult woman who had mild COVID-19 (a few samples of this study predate the infection). Cell type and time point are not known.

This clonotype came up a few times. CDR3 bases: TGTGCCAGCAGAGATGCCGGGACAGGGACCTACGAGCAGTACTTC. Protein sequence: CASRDAGTGTYEQYF. The V call is TRBV6-5, the J call TRBJ2-7; TRBD1 agrees at 9 bases. Trimming removed 6 bases from V and 2 bases from J; junction bases left unmatched: 8. Germline V gene lookup returns CDR1 MNHEY and CDR2 SVGAGI. CDR3 length: 15 amino acids.

This sequence joins TRBV18 and TRBJ2-7, with TRBD1 matching over 9 bases. There are 15 residues in the CDR3. After removal of 3 bases from V and 3 bases from J, the junction contained 6 bases not matched to a gene. The germline gives CDR1 KGHSH, CDR2 LQKENI. The CDR3 here is CASSPYLTGGYEQYF. In DNA, the CDR3 is TGTGCCAGCTCACCCTACCTGACAGGGGGCTACGAGCAGTACTTC.

This clonotype showed up just a few times. V and J are TRBV5-1 and TRBJ2-1, with D perhaps given as TRBD1 or TRBD2 (5 bases each). Between the trimmed V and J ends, which lost 0 bases and 5 bases, there was a span of 15 bases. The length of the CDR3 is 16 residues. Per germline, CDR1 SGHRS and CDR2 YFSETQ. The CDR3 is CASSLVRSRGDNEQFF. CDR3 in DNA: TGCGCCAGCAGCTTGGTCAGGTCCCGAGGGGACAATGAGCAGTTCTTC.